This record concerns one T cell receptor (beta chain) sequence. In the source study's methods: Reference gene primer amplification gave nucleated cell count estimates. Repertoires were generated with immunoSEQ multiplex PCR, while TCRdb's copy carries only in-frame clones and drops some. V and J calls plus clone size are reproduced from that table; the DNA served to infer D and trimming. The table records roughly 170,000 clones, just under 85% of them present only once. The CDR3 is 15 amino acids. V lost 0 bases, J lost 2 bases, and 10 bases lay in between. Germline V gene data show CDR1 as SGHRS and CDR2 as YFSETQ. This sample was taken from a study of blood T cell repertoires in COVID-19. Turning to the study itself: COVID-19 samples collected from the United States, Italy and Spain covered acute and convalescent phases.

The TCR comes from a man in his forties who had recovered from COVID-19. The chain recombines TRBV5-1 with TRBJ2-3; perhaps TRBD1 as D (5 bases). Sequencing was performed on peripheral blood. In nucleotides, the CDR3 is TGCGCCAGCAGCTTGGGTAGGGGCTACACAGATACGCAGTATTTT. This sequence encodes CASSLGRGYTDTQYF.